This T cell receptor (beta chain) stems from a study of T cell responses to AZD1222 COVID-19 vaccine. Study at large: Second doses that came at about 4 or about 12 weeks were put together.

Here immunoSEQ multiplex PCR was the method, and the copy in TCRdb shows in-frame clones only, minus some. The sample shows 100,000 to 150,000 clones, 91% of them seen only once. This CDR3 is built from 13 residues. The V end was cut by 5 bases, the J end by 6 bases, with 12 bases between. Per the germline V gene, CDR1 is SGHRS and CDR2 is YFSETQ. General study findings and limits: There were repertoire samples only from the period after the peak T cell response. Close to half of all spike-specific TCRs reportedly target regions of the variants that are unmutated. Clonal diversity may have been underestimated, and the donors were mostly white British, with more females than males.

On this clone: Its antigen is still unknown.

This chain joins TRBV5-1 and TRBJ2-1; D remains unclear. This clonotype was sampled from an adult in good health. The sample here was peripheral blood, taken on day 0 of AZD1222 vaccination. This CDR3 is CASSSDGANEQFF. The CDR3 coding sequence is TGCGCCAGCAGTTCCGACGGCGCCAATGAGCAGTTCTTC. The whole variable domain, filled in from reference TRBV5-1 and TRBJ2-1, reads KAGVTQTPRYLIKTRGQQVTLSCSPISGHRSVSWYQQTPGQGLQFLFEYFSETQRNKGNFPGRFSGRQFSNSRSEMNVSTLELGDSALYLCASSSDGANEQFFGPGTRLTVL.